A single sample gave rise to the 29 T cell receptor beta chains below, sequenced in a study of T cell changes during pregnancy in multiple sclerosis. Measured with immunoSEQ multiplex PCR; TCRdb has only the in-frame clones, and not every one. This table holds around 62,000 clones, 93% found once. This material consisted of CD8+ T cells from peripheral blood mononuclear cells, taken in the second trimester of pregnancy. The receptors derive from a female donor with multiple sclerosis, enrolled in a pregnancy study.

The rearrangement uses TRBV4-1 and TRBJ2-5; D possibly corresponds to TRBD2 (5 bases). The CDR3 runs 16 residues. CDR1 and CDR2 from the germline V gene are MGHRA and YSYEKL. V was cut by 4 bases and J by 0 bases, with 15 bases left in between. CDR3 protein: CASSRLFGENQETQYF. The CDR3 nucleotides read TGCGCCAGCAGCCGACTTTTCGGGGAGAACCAAGAGACCCAGTACTTC.

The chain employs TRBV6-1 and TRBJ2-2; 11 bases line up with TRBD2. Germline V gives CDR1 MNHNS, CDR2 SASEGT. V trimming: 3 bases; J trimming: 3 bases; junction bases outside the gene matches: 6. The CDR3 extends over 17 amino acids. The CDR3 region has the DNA TGTGCCAGCAGTGATCCCCGGACTAGCGGGTACACCGGGGAGCTGTTTTTT. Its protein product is CASSDPRTSGYTGELFF.

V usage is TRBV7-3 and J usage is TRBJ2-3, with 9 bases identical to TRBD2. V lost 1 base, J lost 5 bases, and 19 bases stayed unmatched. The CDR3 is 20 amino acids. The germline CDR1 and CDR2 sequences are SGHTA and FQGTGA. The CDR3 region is CASSLIGASTSGATKDTQYF. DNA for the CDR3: TGTGCCAGCAGCTTAATTGGAGCCTCGACTAGCGGAGCGACCAAAGATACGCAGTATTTT. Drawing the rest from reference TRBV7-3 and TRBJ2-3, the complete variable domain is GAGVSQTPSNKVTEKGKYVELRCDPISGHTALYWYRQSLGQGPEFLIYFQGTGAADDSGLPNDRFFAVRPEGSVSTLKIQRTERGDSAVYLCASSLIGASTSGATKDTQYFGPGTRLTVL.

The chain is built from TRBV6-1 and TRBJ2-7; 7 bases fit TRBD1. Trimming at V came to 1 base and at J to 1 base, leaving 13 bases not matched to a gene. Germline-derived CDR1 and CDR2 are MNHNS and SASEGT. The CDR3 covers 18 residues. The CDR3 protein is CASSEVSWSMTGSYEQYF. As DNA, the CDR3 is TGTGCCAGCAGTGAAGTTTCGTGGTCAATGACAGGGTCCTACGAGCAGTACTTC.

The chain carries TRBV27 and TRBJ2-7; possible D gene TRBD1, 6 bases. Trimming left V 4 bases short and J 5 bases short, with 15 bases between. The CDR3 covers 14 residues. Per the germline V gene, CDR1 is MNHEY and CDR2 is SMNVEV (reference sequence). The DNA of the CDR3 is TGTGCCAGCAGTTCTGGGGGAACAGGGAACGAGCAGTACTTC. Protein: CASSSGGTGNEQYF.

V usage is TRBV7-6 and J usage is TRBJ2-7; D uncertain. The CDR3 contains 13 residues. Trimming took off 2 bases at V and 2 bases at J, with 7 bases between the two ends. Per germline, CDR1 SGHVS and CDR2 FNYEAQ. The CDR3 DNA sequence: TGTGCCAGCAGCTTAACGCAGGCCTACGAGCAGTACTTC. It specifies CASSLTQAYEQYF.

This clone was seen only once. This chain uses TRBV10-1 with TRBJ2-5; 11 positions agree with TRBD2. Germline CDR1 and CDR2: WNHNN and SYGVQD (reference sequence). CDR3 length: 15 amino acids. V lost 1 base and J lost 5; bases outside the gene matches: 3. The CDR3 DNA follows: TGCGCCAGCAGTGAGTTTCCTAGCGGGAGGGAGACCCAGTACTTC. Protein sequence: CASSEFPSGRETQYF.

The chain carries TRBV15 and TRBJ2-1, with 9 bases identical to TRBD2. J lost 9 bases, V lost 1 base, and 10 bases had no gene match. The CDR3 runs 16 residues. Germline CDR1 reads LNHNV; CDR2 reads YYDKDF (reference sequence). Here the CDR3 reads CATSRVLAGPFGEQFF. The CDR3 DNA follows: TGTGCCACCAGCAGAGTCCTAGCGGGACCCTTTGGTGAGCAGTTCTTC.

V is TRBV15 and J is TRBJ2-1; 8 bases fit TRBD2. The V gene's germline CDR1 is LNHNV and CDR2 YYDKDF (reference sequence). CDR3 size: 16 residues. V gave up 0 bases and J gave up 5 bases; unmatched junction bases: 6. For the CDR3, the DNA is TGTGCCACCAGCAGAGATCGTGCGGGGGGCGACAATGAGCAGTTCTTC. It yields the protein CATSRDRAGGDNEQFF.

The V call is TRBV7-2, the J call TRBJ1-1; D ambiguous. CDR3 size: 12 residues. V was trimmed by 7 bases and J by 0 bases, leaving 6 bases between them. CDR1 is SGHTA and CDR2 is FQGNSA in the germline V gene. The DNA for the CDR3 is TGTGCCAGCACCCCAGTGAACACTGAAGCTTTCTTT. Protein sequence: CASTPVNTEAFF.

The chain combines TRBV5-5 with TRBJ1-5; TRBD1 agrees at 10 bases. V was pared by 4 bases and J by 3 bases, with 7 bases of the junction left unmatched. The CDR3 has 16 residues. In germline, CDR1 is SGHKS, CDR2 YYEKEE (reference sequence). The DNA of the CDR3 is TGTGCCAGCAGCCCACGGACAGGGGGGAACAATCAGCCCCAGCATTTT. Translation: CASSPRTGGNNQPQHF.

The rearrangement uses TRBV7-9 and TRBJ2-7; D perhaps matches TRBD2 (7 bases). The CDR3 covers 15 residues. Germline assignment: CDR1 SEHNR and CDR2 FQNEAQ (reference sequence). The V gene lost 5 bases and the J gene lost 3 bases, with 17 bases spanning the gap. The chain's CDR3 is CASSDGAGALYEQYF. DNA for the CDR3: TGTGCCAGCAGCGATGGGGCGGGGGCCCTCTACGAGCAGTACTTC.

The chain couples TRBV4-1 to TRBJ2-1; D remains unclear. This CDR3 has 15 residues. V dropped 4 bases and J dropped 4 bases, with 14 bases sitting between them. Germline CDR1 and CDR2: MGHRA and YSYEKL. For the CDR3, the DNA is TGCGCCAGCAGCCTTGTGGCGGATCATTACAATGAGCAGTTCTTC. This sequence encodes CASSLVADHYNEQFF.

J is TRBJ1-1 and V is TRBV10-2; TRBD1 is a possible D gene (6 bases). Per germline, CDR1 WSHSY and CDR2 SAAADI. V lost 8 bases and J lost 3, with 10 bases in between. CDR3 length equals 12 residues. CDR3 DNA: TGCGCCAGCGAGGGGGGGGACACTGAAGCTTTCTTT. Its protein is CASEGGDTEAFF.

The CDR3 loop reads CATARAEIINEQFF. CDR3 nucleotide sequence: TGTGCCACCGCCAGGGCCGAAATTATCAATGAGCAGTTCTTC. This chain connects TRBV27 to TRBJ2-1; a possible D gene is TRBD1 (5 bases). Between the trimmed V and J ends, which lost 10 bases and 6 bases, there was a span of 19 bases. The CDR3 is 14 amino acids. Germline values: CDR1 MNHEY, CDR2 SMNVEV (reference sequence).

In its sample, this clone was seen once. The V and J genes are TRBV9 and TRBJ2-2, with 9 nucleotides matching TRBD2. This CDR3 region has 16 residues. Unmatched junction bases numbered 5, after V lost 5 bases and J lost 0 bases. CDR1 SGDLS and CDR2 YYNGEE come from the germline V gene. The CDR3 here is CASSSAGGPNTGELFF. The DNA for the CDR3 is TGTGCCAGCAGTTCCGCGGGGGGGCCGAACACCGGGGAGCTGTTTTTT.

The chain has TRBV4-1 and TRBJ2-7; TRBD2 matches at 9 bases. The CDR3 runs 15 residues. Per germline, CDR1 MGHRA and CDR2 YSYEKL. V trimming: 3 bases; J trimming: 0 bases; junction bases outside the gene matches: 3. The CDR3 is CASSHLAGDSYEQYF. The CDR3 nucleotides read TGCGCCAGCAGCCATTTAGCGGGAGACTCCTACGAGCAGTACTTC.

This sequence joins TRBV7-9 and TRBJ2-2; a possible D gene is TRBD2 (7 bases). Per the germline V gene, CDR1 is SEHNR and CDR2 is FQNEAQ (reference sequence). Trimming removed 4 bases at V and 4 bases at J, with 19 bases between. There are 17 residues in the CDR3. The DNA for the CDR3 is TGTGCCAGCAGCTCCGCGGCGGGGGCGCGTGGCACCGGGGAGCTGTTTTTT. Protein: CASSSAAGARGTGELFF.

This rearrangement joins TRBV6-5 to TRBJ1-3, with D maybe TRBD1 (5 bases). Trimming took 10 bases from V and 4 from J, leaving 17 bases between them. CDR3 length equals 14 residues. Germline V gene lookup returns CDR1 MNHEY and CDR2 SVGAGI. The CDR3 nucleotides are TGTGCCACCGCATTACAGGCGACGGGAAACACCATATATTTT. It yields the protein CATALQATGNTIYF.

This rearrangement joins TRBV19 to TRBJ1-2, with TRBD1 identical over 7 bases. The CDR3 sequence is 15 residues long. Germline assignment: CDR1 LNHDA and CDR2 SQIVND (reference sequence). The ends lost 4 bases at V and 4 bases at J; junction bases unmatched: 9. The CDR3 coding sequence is TGTGCCAGTAGTAACCCTCCCACAGGGGTCTATGGCTACACCTTC. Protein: CASSNPPTGVYGYTF.

The CDR3 sequence is CSVTEQGVYTEAFF. The CDR3 nucleotides read TGCAGCGTTACCGAACAGGGGGTGTACACTGAAGCTTTCTTT. The chain carries TRBV29-1 and TRBJ1-1, with 8 bases aligning to TRBD1. Per germline, CDR1 SQVTM and CDR2 ANQGSEA. Trimming removed 5 bases from V and 3 bases from J; junction bases left unmatched: 8. CDR3 length equals 14 residues.

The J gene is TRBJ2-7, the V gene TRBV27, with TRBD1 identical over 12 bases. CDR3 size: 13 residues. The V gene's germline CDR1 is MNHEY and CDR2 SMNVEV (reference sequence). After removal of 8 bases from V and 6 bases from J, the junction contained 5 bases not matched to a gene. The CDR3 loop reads CASGGQGAGEQYF. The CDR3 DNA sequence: TGTGCCAGCGGGGGACAGGGGGCGGGCGAGCAGTACTTC.

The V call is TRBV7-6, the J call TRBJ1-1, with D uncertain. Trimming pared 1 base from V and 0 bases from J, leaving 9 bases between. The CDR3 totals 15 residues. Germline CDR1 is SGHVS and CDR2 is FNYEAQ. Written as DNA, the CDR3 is TGTGCCAGCAGCTTAGGGGCAGACATGAACACTGAAGCTTTCTTT. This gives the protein CASSLGADMNTEAFF.

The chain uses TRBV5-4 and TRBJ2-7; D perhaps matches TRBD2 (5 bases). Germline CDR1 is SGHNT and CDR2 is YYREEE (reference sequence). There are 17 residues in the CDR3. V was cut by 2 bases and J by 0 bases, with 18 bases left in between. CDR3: CASSLNYGLSSSYEQYF. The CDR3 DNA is TGTGCCAGCAGCTTAAACTATGGACTTTCAAGCTCCTACGAGCAGTACTTC.

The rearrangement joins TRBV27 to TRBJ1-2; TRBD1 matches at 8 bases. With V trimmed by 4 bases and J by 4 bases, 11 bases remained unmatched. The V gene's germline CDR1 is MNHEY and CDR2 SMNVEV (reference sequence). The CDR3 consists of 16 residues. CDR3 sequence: CASSSTSGQVIYGYTF. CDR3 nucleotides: TGTGCCAGCAGTTCGACCTCGGGACAGGTGATCTATGGCTACACCTTC.

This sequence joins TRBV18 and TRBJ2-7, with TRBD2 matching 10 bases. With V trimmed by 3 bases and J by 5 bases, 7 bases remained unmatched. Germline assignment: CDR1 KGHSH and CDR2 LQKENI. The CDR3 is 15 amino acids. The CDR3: CASSPIAGGEDEQYF. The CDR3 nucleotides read TGTGCCAGCTCACCTATAGCGGGAGGAGAAGACGAGCAGTACTTC. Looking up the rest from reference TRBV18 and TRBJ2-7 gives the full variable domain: NAGVMQNPRHLVRRRGQEARLRCSPMKGHSHVYWYRQLPEEGLKFMVYLQKENIIDESGMPKERFSAEFPKEGPSILRIQQVVRGDSAAYFCASSPIAGGEDEQYFGPGTRLTVT.

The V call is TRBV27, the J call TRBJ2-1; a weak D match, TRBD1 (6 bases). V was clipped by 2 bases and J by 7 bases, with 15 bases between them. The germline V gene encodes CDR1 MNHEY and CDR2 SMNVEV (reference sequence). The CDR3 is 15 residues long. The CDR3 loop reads CASSLGQGLWNEQFF. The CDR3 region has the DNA TGTGCCAGCAGTTTAGGGCAGGGGCTCTGGAATGAGCAGTTCTTC.

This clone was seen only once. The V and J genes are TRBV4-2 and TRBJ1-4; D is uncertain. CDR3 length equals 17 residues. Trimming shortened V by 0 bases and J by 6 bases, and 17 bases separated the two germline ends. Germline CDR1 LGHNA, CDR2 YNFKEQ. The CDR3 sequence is CASSQDATYRPYEKLFF. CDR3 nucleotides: TGTGCCAGCAGCCAAGATGCGACATATAGACCCTATGAAAAACTGTTTTTT.

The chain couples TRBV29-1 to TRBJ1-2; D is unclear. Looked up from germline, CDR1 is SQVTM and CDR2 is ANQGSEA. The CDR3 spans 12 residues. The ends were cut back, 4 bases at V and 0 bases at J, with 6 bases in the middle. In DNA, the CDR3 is TGCAGCGTTGCCGGGACTAACTATGGCTACACCTTC. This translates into CSVAGTNYGYTF.